Sequencing of this T cell receptor (beta chain) was carried out in a study of vaccination effects on CD4 cells after COVID-19. Produced via immunoSEQ multiplex PCR; TCRdb's table is partial and in-frame only. This table has 50,000 or so clones, 79% appearing once. In its sample, this clone was seen a few times. Its antigen is still unknown. Antigen-specific CD4+ T cells were expanded (with viral peptide pools) by the ViraFEST assay ahead of sequencing. Upon completion of approximately ten days in culture, CD4+ T cells were isolated. None of the vaccinated had previously contracted SARS-CoV-2, and their nucleocapsid antibodies tested negative. Each well held about 2 million PBMC cultured with 8.5 to 10 ug/ml peptides and 8 to 10 IU/ml IL-2. Germline values: CDR1 LNHDA, CDR2 SQIVND (reference sequence). This CDR3 region has 13 residues. The V end lost 6 bases, the J end lost 3 bases, and 11 bases lay between the germline ends.

Sequenced here: CD4+ T cells from PBMCs cultured with HCoV-OC43 spike peptides, sampled before COVID-19 vaccination. Indicated subset: HCoV-OC43 spike overlapping peptide pool stimulation. The rearrangement uses TRBV19 and TRBJ1-2; D uncertain. The TCR was taken from a human donor who received a COVID-19 vaccine. CDR3 DNA sequence: TGTGCCAGTAGCCAACAAGTCTACTATGGCTACACCTTC. Protein product: CASSQQVYYGYTF.